Each of the 20 T cell receptor beta chains below was sequenced from the same sample in a study of response to subunit inactivated influenza vaccine. TCRdb reanalysed the RT-PCR reads using MiXCR and keeps one entry per CDR3 protein. The sample contains 650,000 to 800,000 distinct CDR3 sequences, approximately 15% of which appear only once. The specimen comprised PBMCs from blood, sampled roughly 15 days before vaccination. All receptors come from a man between 45 and 60 years old who received an inactivated influenza vaccine.

This chain uses TRBV20-1 with TRBJ2-7; TRBD1 might be the D (7 bases). The CDR3 has 15 residues. V was shortened by 0 bases and J by 4 bases, with 16 bases between the two germline ends. Germline-derived CDR1 and CDR2 are DFQATT and SNEGSKA (reference sequence). CDR3 region: CSARDRAGGLYEQYF. The CDR3 bases are TGCAGTGCTAGAGATCGGGCAGGGGGACTTTACGAGCAGTACTTC.

This chain joins TRBV5-6 and TRBJ2-2; D gene ambiguous. The CDR3 is 13 residues long. From germline, CDR1 is SGHDT and CDR2 YYEEEE. Trimming removed 3 bases from V and 5 bases from J, with 8 bases in between. CDR3 residues: CASSSLPTGELFF. The CDR3 DNA reads TGTGCCAGCAGCTCCCTCCCTACCGGGGAGCTGTTTTTT.

Regarding this clonotype: A much larger clone lies a single base off, so this may be a read error. CDR3 sequence (DNA): TGTGCCAGCAGCTTAGCGGTAGAGACCCAGTACTTC. Its protein is CASSLAVETQYF. This sequence joins TRBV7-2 and TRBJ2-5; D is unresolved. The V end was cut by 0 bases, the J end by 4 bases, with 3 bases between. CDR3 length: 12 residues. CDR1 SGHTA and CDR2 FQGNSA come from the germline V gene.

CDR3 in amino acids: CASSLGHFSYNEQFF. As DNA, the CDR3 is TGTGCCAGCAGCCTGGGACACTTCTCCTACAATGAGCAGTTCTTC. The rearrangement joins TRBV7-9 to TRBJ2-1; maybe TRBD1 (6 bases). The CDR3 is 15 residues long. The V end lost 5 bases, the J end lost 0 bases, and 11 bases lay between the germline ends. Germline values: CDR1 SEHNR, CDR2 FQNEAQ (reference sequence).

V is TRBV7-2 and J is TRBJ2-5; the match to TRBD2 covers 14 bases. The germline CDR1 and CDR2 sequences are SGHTA and FQGNSA. V shed 5 bases, J shed 6 bases, and the junction held 5 bases outside the gene matches. This CDR3 comprises 15 residues. DNA for the CDR3: TGTGCCAGCAGCGGGACTAGCGGGGGTTGGCAGACCCAGTACTTC. Translation gives CASSGTSGGWQTQYF.

This clonotype was picked up a small number of times. The CDR3 is CASSWDRDEQFF. The CDR3 nucleotides are TGTGCCAGCAGCTGGGACAGAGACGAGCAGTTCTTC. This chain connects TRBV7-9 to TRBJ2-1, with TRBD1 matching over 7 bases. CDR1 and CDR2 (germline): SEHNR, FQNEAQ (reference sequence). Losses at the gene ends were 4 bases for V and 10 bases for J; bases not matched to a gene: 4. The CDR3 is 12 residues long. The variable domain in full, completed from reference TRBV7-9 and TRBJ2-1, reads DTGVSQNPRHKITKRGQNVTFRCDPISEHNRLYWYRQTLGQGPEFLTYFQNEAQLEKSRLLSDRFSAERPKGSFSTLEIQRTEQGDSAMYLCASSWDRDEQFFGPGTRLTVL.

In this sample, this clonotype turned up a few times. The chain combines TRBV12-3 or TRBV12-4 with TRBJ1-6; D may be TRBD1 (5 bases). V was trimmed by 6 bases and J by 6 bases, leaving 9 bases between them. This CDR3 contains 13 residues. CDR3 region: CASRGQVNSPLHF. For the CDR3, the DNA is TGTGCCAGCAGAGGACAAGTTAATTCACCCCTCCACTTT.

This clonotype occurred a few times. The gene calls are TRBV7-2 and TRBJ1-2; TRBD1 is a possible D gene (5 bases). The CDR3 contains 17 residues. Germline values: CDR1 SGHTA, CDR2 FQGNSA. Trimming cost V 6 bases and J 0 bases, with 20 bases left between them. Here the CDR3 DNA reads TGTGCCAGCAGTCCCCTCGGCGGGGCAAGAGCTAACTATGGCTACACCTTC. It specifies CASSPLGGARANYGYTF.

V and J are TRBV28 and TRBJ1-4; unclear D gene. The V gene's germline CDR1 is MDHEN and CDR2 SYDVKM. Trimming removed 5 bases at V and 8 bases at J, with 9 bases between. The CDR3 spans 12 residues. CDR3 region: CASSVGWEKLFF. The CDR3, as DNA: TGTGCCAGCAGTGTGGGTTGGGAAAAACTGTTTTTT.

This clonotype occurred many times. V gene TRBV5-1 combines with J gene TRBJ2-2; 7 bases map to TRBD1. This CDR3 contains 16 residues. In germline, CDR1 is SGHRS, CDR2 YFSETQ. V shed 0 bases and J 0 bases; nucleotides not matched to a gene: 2. CDR3 residues: CASSLDRGANTGELFF. CDR3 in DNA: TGCGCCAGCAGCTTGGACAGGGGCGCGAACACCGGGGAGCTGTTTTTT.

DNA for the CDR3: TGTGCCAGCTCACCTGATCATCAATCGAGGCCCCAGCATTTT. Translated: CASSPDHQSRPQHF. The chain has TRBV18 and TRBJ1-5; D call uncertain. The CDR3 runs to 14 residues. V was clipped by 3 bases and J by 9 bases, with 15 bases between them. Germline V lookup: CDR1 KGHSH, CDR2 LQKENI.

This clonotype was seen a few times. J is TRBJ2-1 and V is TRBV12-3 or TRBV12-4; 9 bases match TRBD2. Trimming took 1 base from V and 4 from J; bases not matched to a gene: 5. The CDR3 runs 16 residues. CDR3 nucleotides: TGTGCCAGCAGTTTAGAGGCGGGAGGGCCTTACAATGAGCAGTTCTTC. Its translation is CASSLEAGGPYNEQFF.

This clonotype turned up a few times. The chain carries TRBV7-2 and TRBJ1-4; maybe TRBD1 (5 bases). Germline V gene sequence: CDR1 SGHTA, CDR2 FQGNSA. The CDR3 length is 14 residues. Trimming pared 3 bases from V and 6 bases from J, leaving 11 bases between. The CDR3 region has the DNA TGTGCCAGCAGCTTCTGGGCGGGGGATGAAAAACTGTTTTTT. It translates to CASSFWAGDEKLFF.

This clonotype was counted many times. One junction end does not reproduce the germline sequence, and a read error may be involved. V usage is TRBV5-1 and J usage is TRBJ2-1, with D unclear. The CDR3 totals 13 residues. Looked up from germline, CDR1 is SGHRS and CDR2 is YFSETQ. The chain's CDR3 is CASSLAGNNEQFF. The DNA for the CDR3 is TGTGCCAGCAGCTTAGCTGGAAACAATGAGCAGTTCTTC.

This clonotype was seen only a few times. V and J are TRBV5-1 and TRBJ2-3, with a weak D call TRBD2 (6 bases). The CDR3 consists of 15 residues. Germline V lookup: CDR1 SGHRS, CDR2 YFSETQ. V lost 7 bases, J lost 0 bases, and 15 bases lay in between. The DNA for the CDR3 is TGCGCCAGCCGCACTTATAGCGGCAGCACAGATACGCAGTATTTT. Amino acid sequence: CASRTYSGSTDTQYF. Using reference TRBV5-1 and TRBJ2-3 for the parts outside the CDR3, the full variable domain is KAGVTQTPRYLIKTRGQQVTLSCSPISGHRSVSWYQQTPGQGLQFLFEYFSETQRNKGNFPGRFSGRQFSNSRSEMNVSTLELGDSALYLCASRTYSGSTDTQYFGPGTRLTVL.

This clonotype was detected a few times. J is TRBJ2-7 and V is TRBV10-3, with TRBD2 matching 11 bases. The CDR3 runs 12 residues. V trimming: 10 bases; J trimming: 6 bases; junction bases outside the gene matches: 5. CDR1 ENHRY and CDR2 SYGVKD come from the germline V gene. The CDR3 DNA follows: TGTGCCAGTCGTAGCGGGAGGGTCGAGCAGTACTTC. Its translation: CASRSGRVEQYF.

The V gene is TRBV29-1, the J gene TRBJ2-7; no clear D. V was cut by 3 bases and J by 1 base, with 10 bases left in between. Germline V CDR1 and CDR2: SQVTM, ANQGSEA. This CDR3 is built from 13 residues. The CDR3 protein is CSVEVAESYEQYF. CDR3 in DNA: TGCAGCGTTGAGGTAGCCGAATCCTACGAGCAGTACTTC.

J is TRBJ2-1 and V is TRBV14; the D gene is possibly TRBD1 (7 bases). Per the germline V gene, CDR1 is SGHDN and CDR2 is FVKESK. The CDR3 totals 18 residues. V was clipped by 2 bases and J by 8 bases, with 25 bases between them. CDR3 nucleotide sequence: TGTGCCAGCAGCCAACCAGAGAAGACAGGGACTTTTATCGATGAGCAGTTCTTC. It translates to CASSQPEKTGTFIDEQFF.

This clonotype came up a few times. The chain joins TRBV20-1 to TRBJ2-1; 13 bases are a match to TRBD2. Germline-derived CDR1 and CDR2 are DFQATT and SNEGSKA (reference sequence). Trimming cost V 4 bases and J 3 bases; bases outside gene matches: 6. This CDR3 contains 16 residues. CDR3 protein: CSATGLAGAYYNEQFF. The CDR3 DNA reads as TGCAGTGCTACCGGACTAGCGGGGGCTTACTACAATGAGCAGTTCTTC.

This clonotype was seen ten or more times. The chain recombines TRBV5-1 with TRBJ2-3; 9 bases agree with TRBD1. CDR3 length: 15 residues. The V gene end was trimmed by 2 bases and the J gene end by 4 bases; junction bases not matched to a gene: 5. The germline V gene encodes CDR1 SGHRS and CDR2 YFSETQ. The CDR3 reads CASSFLGQGPDTQYF. DNA of the CDR3: TGCGCCAGCAGCTTCCTGGGACAGGGCCCAGATACGCAGTATTTT.